This record covers a single T cell receptor beta chain. Source study methods: Reference gene primers were amplified, and this amplification served to estimate nucleated cell counts. Repertoires were generated with immunoSEQ multiplex PCR, while TCRdb's copy carries only in-frame clones and drops some. The DNA was the basis for D and trimming; V, J and clone size are from that table. Of approximately 230,000 clones in the sample, about 86% were seen once. The sample originates from a study of blood T cell repertoires in COVID-19. Study background: The study drew acute and convalescent COVID-19 samples from the United States, Italy and Spain. The analysed material was cDNA or gDNA that came from T cells, B-cell-depleted T cells, or PBMCs.

This sequence was found in an elderly man with acute or convalescent COVID-19. Sequenced input: peripheral blood.

CDR3 in DNA: TGCGCCAGCAGCCTACAGGGGAATTCGTACAATGAGCAGTTCTTC. This sequence encodes CASSLQGNSYNEQFF. The chain uses TRBV5-1 and TRBJ2-1, with TRBD1 matching 7 bases. The CDR3 spans 15 residues. Losses at the gene ends were 4 bases for V and 4 bases for J; bases not matched to a gene: 8. Per germline, CDR1 SGHRS and CDR2 YFSETQ. Looking up the rest from reference TRBV5-1 and TRBJ2-1 gives the full variable domain: KAGVTQTPRYLIKTRGQQVTLSCSPISGHRSVSWYQQTPGQGLQFLFEYFSETQRNKGNFPGRFSGRQFSNSRSEMNVSTLELGDSALYLCASSLQGNSYNEQFFGPGTRLTVL.